Sequencing of this T cell receptor (beta chain) was carried out in a study of T-cell memory formation after mild COVID-19. TCRdb independently ran MiXCR on the 5' RACE reads; one entry per CDR3 protein. The sample yields a few hundred thousand distinct CDR3 sequences, approximately 19% seen once. This clonotype appeared a few times. The CDR3 runs to 13 residues. The germline V and J ends were trimmed by 0 bases and 5 bases, with 8 bases remaining between them. CDR1 and CDR2 from the germline V gene are SEHNR and FQNEAQ (reference sequence). Material for sequencing was PBMCs or a T cell subset sorted from them (not recorded which). This receptor was taken from a man aged 18-30 years who had mild COVID-19 (a few samples of this study predate the infection). Cell type and time point are not known. The genes are TRBV7-9 and TRBJ2-7; unclear D gene. CDR3 nucleotide sequence: TGTGCCAGCAGCTTAGCAGGGCCCGACGAGCAGTACTTC. Encoded protein: CASSLAGPDEQYF.